A single sample is the source of the 3 T cell receptor beta chains below, sequenced in a study of T cells after yellow fever vaccination. TCRdb re-called the 5' RACE reads with MiXCR, one entry per CDR3 protein. The data show a few hundred thousand distinct CDR3 sequences, 8.7% seen once. Here the sequenced sample was PBMCs, taken on the day of the first yellow fever vaccination. These receptor sequences come from a man in his late teens or twenties who received the YFV17D yellow fever vaccine.

This clonotype came up a few times. The V and J genes are TRBV5-1 and TRBJ1-5; weak D call: TRBD1 (6 bases). This CDR3 comprises 13 residues. Between the trimmed V and J ends, which lost 4 bases and 5 bases, there was a span of 10 bases. Germline V gene data show CDR1 as SGHRS and CDR2 as YFSETQ. CDR3 nucleotides: TGCGCCAGCAGCACAGGGTTGGATCAGCCCCAGCATTTT. It encodes CASSTGLDQPQHF. The entire variable domain, with the rest obtained from reference TRBV5-1 and TRBJ1-5, is as follows: KAGVTQTPRYLIKTRGQQVTLSCSPISGHRSVSWYQQTPGQGLQFLFEYFSETQRNKGNFPGRFSGRQFSNSRSEMNVSTLELGDSALYLCASSTGLDQPQHFGDGTRLSIL.

The chain recombines TRBV5-1 with TRBJ1-5; 7 nucleotides align to TRBD1. V was pared by 5 bases and J by 0 bases, with 5 bases of the junction left unmatched. The CDR3 length is 15 residues. Per the germline V gene, CDR1 is SGHRS and CDR2 is YFSETQ. The CDR3 DNA follows: TGCGCCAGCAGGCCGACAGGGCATAGCAATCAGCCCCAGCATTTT. Translation: CASRPTGHSNQPQHF.

This chain joins TRBV5-1 and TRBJ1-6, with 10 bases fitting TRBD1. Germline CDR1 and CDR2: SGHRS and YFSETQ. The V gene end was trimmed by 2 bases and the J gene end by 5 bases; junction bases not matched to a gene: 1. The CDR3 covers 15 residues. Here the CDR3 DNA reads TGCGCCAGCAGCTTCGGGACAGGGGATAATTCACCCCTCCACTTT. Its protein is CASSFGTGDNSPLHF. The full variable domain, in which reference TRBV5-1 and TRBJ1-6 provide the parts outside the CDR3, is KAGVTQTPRYLIKTRGQQVTLSCSPISGHRSVSWYQQTPGQGLQFLFEYFSETQRNKGNFPGRFSGRQFSNSRSEMNVSTLELGDSALYLCASSFGTGDNSPLHFGNGTRLTVT.